Below, 23 T cell receptor beta chains from the same sample are listed, as sequenced in a study of long-term antiretroviral therapy in people with HIV. The run of the v3.0 immunoSEQ assay was at survey level. Using immunoSEQ multiplex PCR, the repertoire was profiled, and TCRdb retains in-frame clones only, with some absent. Of 13,000 to 15,000 clones listed, around three quarters are singletons. The sequencing used unsorted PBMCs, collected 3.2 years before starting antiretroviral therapy. The source is a man in his forties or fifties with HIV.

The V call is TRBV9, the J call TRBJ1-3; D perhaps matches TRBD1 (5 bases). The CDR3 covers 17 residues. In germline, CDR1 is SGDLS, CDR2 YYNGEE. Trimming pared 0 bases from V and 0 bases from J, leaving 13 bases between. CDR3 in amino acids: CASSVGVGRISGNTIYF. The CDR3 DNA sequence: TGTGCCAGCAGCGTAGGGGTGGGACGGATCTCTGGAAACACCATATATTTT.

This clone was observed a single time. The chain couples TRBV18 to TRBJ1-1; 7 bases line up with TRBD1. CDR1 is KGHSH, CDR2 LQKENI, per germline. With 1 base clipped from V and 0 bases from J, the junction kept 2 bases outside the gene matches. The CDR3 extends over 15 amino acids. CDR3 nucleotides: TGTGCCAGCTCACCACGGGACAGCATGAACACTGAAGCTTTCTTT. Protein: CASSPRDSMNTEAFF.

The rearrangement uses TRBV11-2 and TRBJ2-1, with D possibly matching TRBD2 (6 bases). V lost 5 bases to trimming and J lost 3 bases, with 14 bases between them. Germline V gene sequence: CDR1 SGHAT, CDR2 FQNNGV. The CDR3 totals 15 residues. For the CDR3, the DNA is TGTGCCAGCAGCCCAGCGGGTAAAGGCTACAATGAGCAGTTCTTC. Encoded protein: CASSPAGKGYNEQFF.

The V and J genes are TRBV7-9 and TRBJ2-6; D may correspond to TRBD1 or TRBD2 (5 bases each). Germline CDR1 reads SEHNR; CDR2 reads FQNEAQ (reference sequence). The CDR3 runs to 16 residues. Trimming shortened V by 4 bases and J by 10 bases, and 20 bases separated the two germline ends. CDR3 amino acids: CASSSTDRGPFNVLTF. The CDR3 coding sequence is TGTGCCAGCAGCTCTACTGATAGGGGACCGTTTAACGTCCTGACTTTC.

J is TRBJ2-7 and V is TRBV27; no reliable D call. CDR1 and CDR2 from the germline V gene are MNHEY and SMNVEV (reference sequence). Trimming took off 6 bases at V and 2 bases at J, with 20 bases between the two ends. The CDR3 covers 16 residues. DNA for the CDR3: TGTGCCAGCAGCCCCGAGAGGCAGGCGGTGCCCTACGAGCAGTACTTC. Its protein is CASSPERQAVPYEQYF.

V and J are TRBV6-1 and TRBJ1-1; D is uncertain. The CDR3 covers 13 residues. Trimming removed 5 bases at V and 1 base at J, with 8 bases between. Germline CDR1 reads MNHNS; CDR2 reads SASEGT. The CDR3 sequence is CASSSQENTEAFF. The CDR3, as DNA: TGTGCCAGCAGTTCCCAGGAGAACACTGAAGCTTTCTTT.

The chain joins TRBV5-4 to TRBJ2-7; a weak D match, TRBD1 (6 bases). This CDR3 is built from 14 residues. Germline V CDR1 and CDR2: SGHNT, YYREEE (reference sequence). The V and J ends lost 0 bases and 6 bases respectively, with 13 bases between them. This CDR3 is CASSLEGGLGEQYF. The CDR3 DNA reads TGTGCCAGCAGCTTGGAAGGGGGTCTGGGCGAGCAGTACTTC.

By sample fraction, this clone is medium-sized (0.01 to 0.1%). The chain has TRBV7-2 and TRBJ2-7, with TRBD1 identical over 8 bases. The length of the CDR3 is 12 residues. Per germline, CDR1 SGHTA and CDR2 FQGNSA. The trim removed 5 bases at V and 5 bases at J, leaving 2 bases unmatched. The CDR3 DNA reads TGTGCCAGCAGCCCCAGGGGGCACGAGCAGTACTTC. It encodes CASSPRGHEQYF. The variable domain in full, completed from reference TRBV7-2 and TRBJ2-7, reads GAGVSQSPSNKVTEKGKDVELRCDPISGHTALYWYRQSLGQGLEFLIYFQGNSAPDKSGLPSDRFSAERTGGSVSTLTIQRTQQEDSAVYLCASSPRGHEQYFGPGTRLTVT.

V gene TRBV14 combines with J gene TRBJ1-5; D remains unclear. The CDR3 has 13 amino acids. V gave up 3 bases and J gave up 5 bases, with 8 bases separating them. Germline V lookup: CDR1 SGHDN, CDR2 FVKESK. This chain's CDR3 is CASSHTADQPQHF. The CDR3 DNA is TGTGCCAGCAGCCATACAGCCGATCAGCCCCAGCATTTT.

V is TRBV6-5 and J is TRBJ1-3, with 9 bases matching TRBD1. V shed 2 bases and J 5 bases; nucleotides not matched to a gene: 4. This CDR3 region has 15 residues. Germline assignment: CDR1 MNHEY and CDR2 SVGAGI. In DNA form, the CDR3 reads TGTGCCAGCAGTTACCCCGGACAGGGGAGAAACACCATATATTTT. It encodes CASSYPGQGRNTIYF.

The chain joins TRBV27 to TRBJ2-7; 8 bases match TRBD1. Trimming took 7 bases from V and 4 from J; bases not matched to a gene: 9. The CDR3 consists of 14 residues. Germline V gene lookup returns CDR1 MNHEY and CDR2 SMNVEV (reference sequence). CDR3: CASNRAGGGYEQYF. The CDR3 DNA is TGTGCCAGCAATAGGGCAGGGGGCGGATACGAGCAGTACTTC.

The rearrangement joins TRBV7-3 to TRBJ2-1; 10 bases match TRBD1. Germline loops: CDR1 SGHTA, CDR2 FQGTGA. The V segment lost 3 bases and the J segment 9 bases; nucleotides outside the gene matches: 8. The CDR3 contains 15 residues. CDR3 in DNA: TGTGCCAGCAGCTTTCAGGGACAGGGGTTGGGTGAGCAGTTCTTC. The encoded protein is CASSFQGQGLGEQFF.

The genes are TRBV6-5 and TRBJ1-1, with D tentatively TRBD1 (5 bases). Looked up from germline, CDR1 is MNHEY and CDR2 is SVGAGI. CDR3 length: 14 amino acids. Between the trimmed V and J ends, which lost 2 bases and 4 bases, there was a span of 11 bases. CDR3 DNA: TGTGCCAGCAGTTACGTTGCGGGGACCACTGAAGCTTTCTTT. It translates to CASSYVAGTTEAFF.

The V call is TRBV14, the J call TRBJ1-1; D gene uncertain. CDR3 size: 13 residues. Germline assignment: CDR1 SGHDN and CDR2 FVKESK. V lost 7 bases, J lost 1 base, and 10 bases lay in between. The CDR3: CASTEQANTEAFF. CDR3 coding DNA: TGTGCCAGCACTGAGCAGGCGAACACTGAAGCTTTCTTT.

The chain recombines TRBV27 with TRBJ1-1, with D possibly being TRBD1 (5 bases). The CDR3 runs 13 residues. Per germline, CDR1 MNHEY and CDR2 SMNVEV (reference sequence). V gave up 10 bases and J gave up 4 bases, with 16 bases separating them. CDR3 sequence (DNA): TGTGCCACCTGGGAACAAAGGGGCACTGAAGCTTTCTTT. Its translation: CATWEQRGTEAFF.

This chain's CDR3 is CASSFLGTGGGNEQFF. CDR3 in DNA: TGTGCCAGCAGTTTTCTAGGGACAGGGGGGGGGAATGAGCAGTTCTTC. This chain connects TRBV6-5 to TRBJ2-1; 11 nucleotides line up with TRBD1. Per germline, CDR1 MNHEY and CDR2 SVGAGI. The V and J ends lost 4 bases and 7 bases, in that order; junction bases with no gene match: 9. The CDR3 covers 16 residues.

The rearrangement links TRBV5-5 to TRBJ1-3; TRBD1 matches at 10 bases. The CDR3 sequence is 14 residues long. Trimming took 7 bases from V and 4 from J; bases not matched to a gene: 5. Germline CDR1 reads SGHKS; CDR2 reads YYEKEE (reference sequence). The CDR3 bases are TGTGCCAGCTTCGACAGGGGGCTAGGAAACACCATATATTTT. Protein sequence: CASFDRGLGNTIYF.

The chain joins TRBV27 to TRBJ2-1; 10 bases map to TRBD2. This CDR3 comprises 18 residues. The V segment lost 2 bases and the J segment 10 bases; nucleotides outside the gene matches: 17. From germline, CDR1 is MNHEY and CDR2 SMNVEV (reference sequence). CDR3 sequence (DNA): TGTGCCAGCAGTTTAAGAGGGCTAGCGGGGGCCCTCCCGGAAGAGCAGTTCTTC. Translating gives CASSLRGLAGALPEEQFF.

This chain joins TRBV30 and TRBJ1-3, with a possible D match to TRBD1 (6 bases). V was cut by 4 bases and J by 0 bases, with 16 bases left in between. Germline CDR1 is GTSNPN and CDR2 is SVGIG (reference sequence). The CDR3 consists of 16 residues. The CDR3 sequence is CAWTPDSPTSGNTIYF. The CDR3 nucleotides are TGTGCCTGGACCCCGGACAGCCCTACCTCTGGAAACACCATATATTTT.

V usage is TRBV5-4 and J usage is TRBJ1-6; D possibly corresponds to TRBD1 (6 bases). Germline V CDR1 and CDR2: SGHNT, YYREEE (reference sequence). The CDR3 is 16 residues long. V was cut by 1 base and J by 6 bases, with 14 bases left in between. The CDR3 nucleotides read TGTGCCAGCAGCTTGAAGATTGGAGGGGGTAATTCACCCCTCCACTTT. Translated, it gives CASSLKIGGGNSPLHF.

The chain links TRBV7-3 to TRBJ2-1; no reliable D call. The germline gives CDR1 SGHTA, CDR2 FQGTGA. This CDR3 comprises 17 residues. Trimming took 3 bases from V and 0 from J, leaving 15 bases between them. The CDR3 coding sequence is TGTGCCAGCAGCTTGCGTCCTAACCCCAACTCCTACAATGAGCAGTTCTTC. This translates into CASSLRPNPNSYNEQFF.

The chain recombines TRBV18 with TRBJ2-1; 9 bases map to TRBD1. Germline values: CDR1 KGHSH, CDR2 LQKENI. Trimming removed 2 bases from V and 7 bases from J; junction bases left unmatched: 9. The CDR3 has 16 amino acids. CDR3 nucleotides: TGTGCCAGCTCACCATTCCGGGACAGGGAGACAAATGAGCAGTTCTTC. Translation gives CASSPFRDRETNEQFF.

V gene TRBV11-3 combines with J gene TRBJ2-2; D gene uncertain. The CDR3 has 13 residues. Germline V gene lookup returns CDR1 SGHNT and CDR2 YENEEA. Trimming took off 5 bases at V and 5 bases at J, with 9 bases between the two ends. The CDR3 DNA reads as TGTGCCAGCAGCCGGACCCCTACCGGGGAGCTGTTTTTT. It is translated as CASSRTPTGELFF. Full variable domain (missing parts from reference TRBV11-3 and TRBJ2-2): EAGVVQSPRYKIIEKKQPVAFWCNPISGHNTLYWYLQNLGQGPELLIRYENEEAVDDSQLPKDRFSAERLKGVDSTLKIQPAELGDSAVYLCASSRTPTGELFFGEGSRLTVL.